This TCR beta chain was sequenced in a study of patients and donors after allogeneic stem cell transplantation. TCRdb re-called the RT-PCR reads with MiXCR, one entry per CDR3 protein. The sample lists about a million distinct CDR3 sequences; about a sixth were seen once. This clonotype has only a few counts. This TCR was recovered from a human donor who was either an allogeneic HSCT recipient or a stem cell or donor lymphocyte infusion donor (not recorded which). It is not recorded whose cells these are; they may come from a transplant donor. What was sequenced was blood, either unsorted or a sorted T cell fraction (not recorded which).

In DNA form, the CDR3 reads TGTGCCAGCAGTTTAGGAGTGCAGGGGATCCCCAATCAGCCCCAGCATTTT. Translation: CASSLGVQGIPNQPQHF. The V gene is TRBV12-3 or TRBV12-4, the J gene TRBJ1-5, with D possibly TRBD1 on 6 matching bases. Deletions cut 1 base from V and 3 bases from J, with 16 bases between. CDR3 length: 17 residues.